This note documents a single TCR beta chain sequence. Antigen specificity is unknown. The data stem from a study of a mutant IDH1 vaccine in newly diagnosed glioma. About the research overall: Patients had eight vaccinations, in weeks 1, 3, 5, 7, 11, 15, 19 and 23. Following radiotherapy alone, or alongside temozolomide cycles, vaccination was started after an interval of 4-6 weeks. Patients arrived already treated with radiotherapy, temozolomide, or both, most having had both.

Described time point: week 23, last vaccination. A single vaccine dose contained 300 ug of mutant IDH1 20-mer peptide, and topical imiquimod was used with it. Donor tumors were new WHO grade 3 or 4 IDH1-mutant, ATRX-lost astrocytomas. Germline values: CDR1 MDHEN, CDR2 SYDVKM. The length of the CDR3 is 12 residues. Trimming left V 10 bases short and J 5 bases short, with 14 bases between. The protocol was immunoSEQ multiplex PCR, while the TCRdb copy is restricted to in-frame clones and leaves out a portion. The table includes 60,000 or so clones, more than 75% detected once. This material consisted of PBMCs, taken from a glioma patient whose treatment included an IDH1 peptide vaccine. This chain uses TRBV28 with TRBJ1-2; D is undetermined. The clonotype comes from a man younger than 45 with glioma. The chain's CDR3 is CATNQDTYGYTF. DNA of the CDR3: TGTGCCACCAACCAAGACACATATGGCTACACCTTC.